This T cell receptor beta chain was documented in a study of blood T cell repertoires in COVID-19. Across the study: Collection of acute and convalescent COVID-19 samples took place in the United States, Italy and Spain. PBMCs, B-cell-depleted T cells, or T cells were the source of the cDNA or gDNA that made up the material.

In Seattle, patients joined the study during active infection and were tracked longitudinally. The germline gives CDR1 SGHTA, CDR2 FQGNSA. The CDR3 runs to 12 residues. Trimming removed 4 bases at V and 4 bases at J, with 8 bases between. Per the study methods: Nucleated cell counts were estimated from reference gene primer amplification. Some clones are missing from TCRdb's copy, which holds only in-frame ones; the method was immunoSEQ multiplex PCR. V and J calls and clone size follow that table, whereas D and trimming were derived from the DNA. The data show 70,000 to 90,000 clones, about 86% seen once.

The TCR was taken from a man older than 75 with COVID-19, enrolled during active disease. The sequencing sample was made of peripheral blood. The chain links TRBV7-2 to TRBJ2-7; weak D call: TRBD1 (5 bases). CDR3 nucleotide sequence: TGTGCCAGCAGCTGGGGCCCTTACGAGCAGTACTTC. This gives the protein CASSWGPYEQYF.